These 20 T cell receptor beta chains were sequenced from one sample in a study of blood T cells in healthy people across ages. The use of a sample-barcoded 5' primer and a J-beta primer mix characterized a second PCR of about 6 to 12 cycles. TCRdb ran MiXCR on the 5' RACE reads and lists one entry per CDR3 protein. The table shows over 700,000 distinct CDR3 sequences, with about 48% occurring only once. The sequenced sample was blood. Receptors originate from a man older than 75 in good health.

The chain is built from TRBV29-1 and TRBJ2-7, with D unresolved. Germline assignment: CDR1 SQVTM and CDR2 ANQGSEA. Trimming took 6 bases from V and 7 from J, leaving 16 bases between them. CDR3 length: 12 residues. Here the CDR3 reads CSVARFDNEQYF. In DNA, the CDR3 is TGCAGCGTGGCCAGATTCGACAATGAGCAGTACTTC.

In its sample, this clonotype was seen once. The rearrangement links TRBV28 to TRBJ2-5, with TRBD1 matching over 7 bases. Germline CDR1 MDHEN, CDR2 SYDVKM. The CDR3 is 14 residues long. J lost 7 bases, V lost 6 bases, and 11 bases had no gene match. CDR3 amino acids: CASSPGQSRATQYF. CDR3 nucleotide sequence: TGTGCCAGCAGCCCGGGACAGTCAAGAGCGACCCAGTACTTC.

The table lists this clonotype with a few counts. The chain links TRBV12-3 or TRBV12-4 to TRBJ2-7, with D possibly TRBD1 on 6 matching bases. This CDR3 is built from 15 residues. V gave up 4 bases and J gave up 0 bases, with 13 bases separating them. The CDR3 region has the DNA TGTGCCAGCAGTTCAGGACAGATCAGCTCCTACGAGCAGTACTTC. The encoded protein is CASSSGQISSYEQYF.

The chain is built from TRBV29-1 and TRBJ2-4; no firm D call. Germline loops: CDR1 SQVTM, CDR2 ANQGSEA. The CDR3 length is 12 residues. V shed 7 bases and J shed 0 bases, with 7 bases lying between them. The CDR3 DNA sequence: TGCAGCGGCGTTCAAGCCAAAAACATTCAGTACTTC. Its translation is CSGVQAKNIQYF.

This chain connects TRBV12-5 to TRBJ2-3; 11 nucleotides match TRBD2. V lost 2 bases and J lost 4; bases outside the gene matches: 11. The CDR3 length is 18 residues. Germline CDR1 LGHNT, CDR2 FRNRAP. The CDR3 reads CASGLPLGLAANADTQYF. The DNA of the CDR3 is TGTGCTAGTGGTTTGCCCCTGGGACTAGCGGCAAATGCAGATACGCAGTATTTT.

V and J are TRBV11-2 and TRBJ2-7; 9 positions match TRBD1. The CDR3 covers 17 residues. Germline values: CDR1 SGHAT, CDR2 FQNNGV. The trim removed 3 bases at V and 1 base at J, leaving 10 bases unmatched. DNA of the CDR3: TGTGCCAGCAGCTTCACCCCAGGCGGACAGGGGTCCTACGAGCAGTACTTC. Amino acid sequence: CASSFTPGGQGSYEQYF.

This chain's CDR3 is CASSPSPGTANSPLHF. CDR3 DNA sequence: TGTGCCAGCAGTCCCTCCCCGGGGACAGCTAATTCACCCCTCCACTTT. J is TRBJ1-6 and V is TRBV2, with 7 positions matching TRBD1. J lost 6 bases, V lost 5 bases, and 10 bases had no gene match. In germline, CDR1 is SNHLY, CDR2 FYNNEI. The length of the CDR3 is 16 residues.

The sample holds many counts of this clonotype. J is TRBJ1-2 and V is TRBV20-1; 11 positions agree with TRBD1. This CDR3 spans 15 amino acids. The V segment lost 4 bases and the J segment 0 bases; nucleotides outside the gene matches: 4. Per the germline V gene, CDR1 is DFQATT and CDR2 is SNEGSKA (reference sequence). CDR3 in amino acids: CSATGQGGANYGYTF. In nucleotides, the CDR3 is TGCAGTGCTACGGGACAGGGGGGAGCTAACTATGGCTACACCTTC.

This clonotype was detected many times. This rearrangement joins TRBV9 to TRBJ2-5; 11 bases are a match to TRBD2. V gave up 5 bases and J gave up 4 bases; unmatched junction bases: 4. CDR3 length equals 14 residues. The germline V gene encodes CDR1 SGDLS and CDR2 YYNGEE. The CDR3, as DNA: TGTGCCAGCAGTCCCGGGACTAGCGGAGAGACCCAGTACTTC. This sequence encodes CASSPGTSGETQYF.

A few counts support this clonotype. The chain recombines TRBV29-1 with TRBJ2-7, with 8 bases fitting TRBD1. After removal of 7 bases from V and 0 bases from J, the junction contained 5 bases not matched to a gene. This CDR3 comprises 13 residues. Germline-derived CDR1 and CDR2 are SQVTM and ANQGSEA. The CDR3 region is CSAGTGSSYEQYF. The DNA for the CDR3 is TGCAGCGCAGGGACAGGATCCTCCTACGAGCAGTACTTC.

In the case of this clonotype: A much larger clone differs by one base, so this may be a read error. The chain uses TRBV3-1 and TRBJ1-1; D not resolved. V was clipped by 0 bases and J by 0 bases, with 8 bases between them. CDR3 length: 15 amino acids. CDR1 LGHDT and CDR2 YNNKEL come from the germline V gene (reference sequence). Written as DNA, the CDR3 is TGTGCCAGCAGCCAAGATCGGCAGCTGAACACTGAAGCTTTCTTT. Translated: CASSQDRQLNTEAFF.

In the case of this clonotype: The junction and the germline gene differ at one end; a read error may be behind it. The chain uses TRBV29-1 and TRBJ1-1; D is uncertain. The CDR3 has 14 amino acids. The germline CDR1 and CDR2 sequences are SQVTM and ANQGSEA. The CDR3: CSVEVGVLNTEAFF. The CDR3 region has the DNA TGCAGCGTCGAAGTCGGGGTATTGAACACTGAAGCTTTCTTT.

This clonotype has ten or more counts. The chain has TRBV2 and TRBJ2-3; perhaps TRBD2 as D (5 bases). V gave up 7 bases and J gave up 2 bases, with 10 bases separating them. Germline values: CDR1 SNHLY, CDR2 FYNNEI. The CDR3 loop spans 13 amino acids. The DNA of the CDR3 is TGTGCCAGCAATCTAGCCGTCACAGATACGCAGTATTTT. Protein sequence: CASNLAVTDTQYF.

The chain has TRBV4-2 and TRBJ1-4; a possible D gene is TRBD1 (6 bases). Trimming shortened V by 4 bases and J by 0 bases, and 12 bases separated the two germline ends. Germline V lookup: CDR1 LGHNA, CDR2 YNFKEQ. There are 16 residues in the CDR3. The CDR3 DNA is TGTGCCAGCAGCCCCCAGGGGCAGACAACTAATGAAAAACTGTTTTTT. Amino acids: CASSPQGQTTNEKLFF.

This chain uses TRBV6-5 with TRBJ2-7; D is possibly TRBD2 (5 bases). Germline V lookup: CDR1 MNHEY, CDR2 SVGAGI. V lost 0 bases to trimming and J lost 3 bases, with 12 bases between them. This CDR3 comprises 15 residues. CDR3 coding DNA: TGTGCCAGCAGTTACTCGAGGGCGGGCAGCTACGAGCAGTACTTC. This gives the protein CASSYSRAGSYEQYF.

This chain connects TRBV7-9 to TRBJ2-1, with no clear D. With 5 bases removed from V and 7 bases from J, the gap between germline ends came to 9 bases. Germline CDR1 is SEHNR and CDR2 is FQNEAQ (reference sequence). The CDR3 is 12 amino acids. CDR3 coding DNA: TGTGCCAGCAGCCCGACTCTTAATGAGCAGTTCTTC. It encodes CASSPTLNEQFF.

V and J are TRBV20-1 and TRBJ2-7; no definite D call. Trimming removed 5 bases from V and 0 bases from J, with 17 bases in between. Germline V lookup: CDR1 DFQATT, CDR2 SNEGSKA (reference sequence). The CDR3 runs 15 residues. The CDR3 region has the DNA TGCAGTGCTCACCCCCCGGCAGGCGGCTCCTACGAGCAGTACTTC. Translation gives CSAHPPAGGSYEQYF.

Here the CDR3 reads CSVRPAGNTGELFF. The DNA of the CDR3 is TGCAGCGTGCGACCGGCCGGTAACACCGGGGAGCTGTTTTTT. J is TRBJ2-2 and V is TRBV29-1, with D hard to call. V lost 6 bases to trimming and J lost 2 bases, with 13 bases between them. The CDR3 length is 14 residues. From germline, CDR1 is SQVTM and CDR2 ANQGSEA.

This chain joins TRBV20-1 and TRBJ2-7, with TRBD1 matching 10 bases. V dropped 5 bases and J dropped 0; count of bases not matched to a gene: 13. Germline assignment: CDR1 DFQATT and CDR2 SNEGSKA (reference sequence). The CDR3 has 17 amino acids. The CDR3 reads CSASSTGGRGSSYEQYF. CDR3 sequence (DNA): TGCAGTGCTTCTTCGACAGGGGGCCGGGGTAGCTCCTACGAGCAGTACTTC.

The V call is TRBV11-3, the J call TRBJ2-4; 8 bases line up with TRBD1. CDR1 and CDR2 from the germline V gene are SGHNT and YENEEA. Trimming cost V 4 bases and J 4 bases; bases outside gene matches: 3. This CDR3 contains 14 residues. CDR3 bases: TGTGCCAGCAGCTCAGGGGGCTCAAAAAACATTCAGTACTTC. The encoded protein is CASSSGGSKNIQYF.